The rows below give T cell receptor beta chains drawn from one sample of a study of T cell repertoires in cytomegalovirus infection. TCRdb re-called the reads with MiXCR, one entry per CDR3 protein. This sample has under 850,000 distinct CDR3 sequences, with around 35% found just once. No antigen is known for these receptors. The sequencing used cultured PBMCs, collected from culture after CMV antigen stimulation. Receptors were obtained from a human donor in good health (CMV status not recorded). Some clones in this sample may be carry-over from other donors' samples. Both conserved end residues are part of each CDR3. D genes are given only for firm matches. Only some rows state a clone size, as once, few, many or a class for expanded clones.

d_call: TRBD2; v_call: TRBV28; j_call: TRBJ2-4; clone_size: .; cdr3_nt: TGTGCCAGCAGTACCCCTAGGTTGCGGGGGGGAGACATTCAGTACTTC; cdr3_aa: CASSTPRLRGGDIQYF
d_call: .; v_call: TRBV7-8; j_call: TRBJ1-5; clone_size: many; cdr3_nt: TGTGCCAGCAGCACCGGACCTTTTCAGCCCCAGCATTTT; cdr3_aa: CASSTGPFQPQHF
d_call: .; v_call: TRBV4-1; j_call: TRBJ2-5; clone_size: .; cdr3_nt: TGCGCCAGCAGCCACCCCGGGGGAGAGCGAGAGACCCAGTACTTC; cdr3_aa: CASSHPGGERETQYF
d_call: .; v_call: TRBV27; j_call: TRBJ2-3; clone_size: many; cdr3_nt: TGTGCCAGCACCCGGGGAGTTACGCAGTATTTT; cdr3_aa: CASTRGVTQYF
d_call: TRBD1; v_call: TRBV7-8; j_call: TRBJ2-3; clone_size: .; cdr3_nt: TGTGCCAGCAGCTTAACAGGGGGTAAAATGTTCACAGATACGCAGTATTTT; cdr3_aa: CASSLTGGKMFTDTQYF
d_call: TRBD1; v_call: TRBV28; j_call: TRBJ1-5; clone_size: .; cdr3_nt: TGTGCCAGCAGCTATGACGACAGGGATCCTCGCCAGCCCCAGCATTTT; cdr3_aa: CASSYDDRDPRQPQHF
d_call: .; v_call: TRBV11-2; j_call: TRBJ2-3; clone_size: .; cdr3_nt: TGTGCCAGCAGCTTAGATACCGCCATGACGCAGTATTTT; cdr3_aa: CASSLDTAMTQYF
d_call: .; v_call: TRBV7-2; j_call: TRBJ2-1; clone_size: once; cdr3_nt: TGTGCCAGCACCTCCCAGGGAAGTGAGCAGTTCTTC; cdr3_aa: CASTSQGSEQFF
d_call: .; v_call: TRBV7-8; j_call: TRBJ2-3; clone_size: few; cdr3_nt: TGTGCCAGCAGCACCCGGCTAGCAGGGGCAGATACGCAGTATTTT; cdr3_aa: CASSTRLAGADTQYF
d_call: TRBD1; v_call: TRBV29-1; j_call: TRBJ2-3; clone_size: .; cdr3_nt: TGCAGCGTTGAAGATACAGGGGGCGGTACAGATACGCAGTATTTT; cdr3_aa: CSVEDTGGGTDTQYF
d_call: TRBD1; v_call: TRBV4-1; j_call: TRBJ2-7; clone_size: .; cdr3_nt: TGCGCCAGCAGCCAAGATCGCTCAGGGGGATACGAGCAGTACTTC; cdr3_aa: CASSQDRSGGYEQYF
d_call: .; v_call: TRBV7-6; j_call: TRBJ1-1; clone_size: .; cdr3_nt: TGTGCCAGCAGCCCGCTATCGCCGAACGCTGAAGCTTTCTTT; cdr3_aa: CASSPLSPNAEAFF
d_call: .; v_call: TRBV11-2; j_call: TRBJ2-7; clone_size: .; cdr3_nt: TGTGCCAGCACCACTGGCAAACTAGCTCCCCTCTACGAGCAGTACTTC; cdr3_aa: CASTTGKLAPLYEQYF